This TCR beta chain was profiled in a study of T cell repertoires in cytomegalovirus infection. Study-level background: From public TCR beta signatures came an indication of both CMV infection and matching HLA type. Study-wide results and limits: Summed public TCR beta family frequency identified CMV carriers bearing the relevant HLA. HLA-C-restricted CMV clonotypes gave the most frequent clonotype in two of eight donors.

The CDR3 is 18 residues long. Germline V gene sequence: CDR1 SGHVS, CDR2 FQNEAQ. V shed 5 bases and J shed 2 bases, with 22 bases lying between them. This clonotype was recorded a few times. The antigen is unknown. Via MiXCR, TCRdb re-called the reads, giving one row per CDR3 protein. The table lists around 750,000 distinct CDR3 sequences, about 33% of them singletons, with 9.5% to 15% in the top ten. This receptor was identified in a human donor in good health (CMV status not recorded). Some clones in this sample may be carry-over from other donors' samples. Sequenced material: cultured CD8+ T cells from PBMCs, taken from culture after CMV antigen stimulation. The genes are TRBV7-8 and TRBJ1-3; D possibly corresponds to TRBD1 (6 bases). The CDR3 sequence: CASSLTPPDSYAGNTIYF. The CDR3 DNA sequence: TGTGCCAGCAGCCTAACCCCGCCGGACAGTTACGCTGGAAACACCATATATTTT.